This TCR beta chain was sequenced for a study of cytomegalovirus exposure and HLA in healthy donors. PCR amplification relied on 60 Vbeta primers (plus 13 Jbeta primers). Libraries were prepared by immunoSEQ multiplex PCR; TCRdb keeps only in-frame clonotypes and omits some of them. The sample shows 150,000 to 200,000 clones, 78% of them seen only once. Concerning this clone: Its antigen remains unidentified.

Study-wide results and caveats: Sequencing likely produced, as an artifact, a cluster of highly shared sequence variants. According to a later analysis, most TCR beta chains associated with CMV appeared HLA-restricted.

Trimming removed 7 bases from V and 5 bases from J; junction bases left unmatched: 16. The CDR3 has 16 residues. CDR1 is SNHLY and CDR2 is FYNNEI in the germline V gene. The receptor was isolated from a woman aged 40 to 50 in good health and CMV-seropositive. Sequences were obtained from PBMCs. The chain links TRBV2 to TRBJ2-5, with 7 bases aligning to TRBD1. The CDR3 DNA follows: TGTGCCAGCACCGAAGGGCTGGGCAGGGGGTGGGAGACCCAGTACTTC. Translating gives CASTEGLGRGWETQYF.